This T cell receptor (beta chain) came from a study of T cell responses to AZD1222 COVID-19 vaccine. Study results and caveats: Donors skewed white British and female; clonal diversity was possibly underestimated.

CDR1 and CDR2 (germline): MNHEY, SVGAGI. Trimming removed 6 bases from V and 5 bases from J, with 13 bases in between. The CDR3 covers 14 residues. Measured with immunoSEQ multiplex PCR; TCRdb has only the in-frame clones, and not every one. The table lists approximately 150,000 clones, just over 90% of them singletons, with around 2.1% in the top ten. On this clone: Its target is not known.

V and J are TRBV6-5 and TRBJ1-4; unclear D gene. The specimen comprised peripheral blood, sampled 28 days after the second AZD1222 dose. The receptor was derived from an adult who received the AZD1222 COVID-19 vaccine. The CDR3 sequence: CASRDRVRNEKLFF. Written as DNA, the CDR3 is TGTGCCAGCAGAGACCGGGTCCGGAATGAAAAACTGTTTTTT.